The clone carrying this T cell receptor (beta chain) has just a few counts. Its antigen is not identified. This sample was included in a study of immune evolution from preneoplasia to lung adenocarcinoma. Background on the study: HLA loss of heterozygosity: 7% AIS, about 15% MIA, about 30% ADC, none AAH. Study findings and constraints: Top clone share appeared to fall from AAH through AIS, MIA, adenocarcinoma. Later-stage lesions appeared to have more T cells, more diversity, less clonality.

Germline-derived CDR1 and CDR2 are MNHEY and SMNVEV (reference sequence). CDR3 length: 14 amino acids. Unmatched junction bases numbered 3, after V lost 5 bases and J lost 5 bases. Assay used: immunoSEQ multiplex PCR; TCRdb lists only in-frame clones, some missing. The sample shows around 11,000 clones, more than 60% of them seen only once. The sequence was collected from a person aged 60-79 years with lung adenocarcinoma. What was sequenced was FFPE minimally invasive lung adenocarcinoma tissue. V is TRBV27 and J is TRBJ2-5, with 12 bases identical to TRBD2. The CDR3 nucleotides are TGTGCCAGCAGTCCAGGGACTAGCGGGGAGACCCAGTACTTC. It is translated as CASSPGTSGETQYF.